The sequence of this TCR beta chain was determined in a study of T cell responses to AZD1222 COVID-19 vaccine. A remark on this clone: Its antigen is unidentified.

V was shortened by 4 bases and J by 5 bases, with 11 bases between the two germline ends. The CDR3 runs 13 residues. Germline V gene sequence: CDR1 LGHNT, CDR2 FRNRAP. This table comes from immunoSEQ multiplex PCR, and its TCRdb copy is limited to in-frame clones, with some not included. Seen here are 140,000 to 150,000 clones, over 80% observed once, and the top ten hold roughly 2.9%. Study results and caveats: It should be noted that donors were predominantly white British and more often female, and clonal diversity was possibly underestimated. It was only a handful of AZD1222 recipients who were seropositive at baseline.

This clonotype originated in an adult in good health. This chain uses TRBV12-5 with TRBJ2-5; no reliable D call. The sequences come from peripheral blood, collected on day 0 of MenACWY control vaccination. In DNA, the CDR3 is TGTGCTAGTGGTTCGGAGCGCCGGGAGACCCAGTACTTC. Protein: CASGSERRETQYF. Complete variable domain (other parts from reference TRBV12-5 and TRBJ2-5): DARVTQTPRHKVTEMGQEVTMRCQPILGHNTVFWYRQTMMQGLELLAYFRNRAPLDDSGMPKDRFSAEMPDATLATLKIQPSEPRDSAVYFCASGSERRETQYFGPGTRLLVL.